This T cell receptor beta chain was sequenced in a study of T cell responses to AZD1222 COVID-19 vaccine (dated by TCRdb to about 2021). About the full investigation: AZD1222 recipients whose second dose came at about 4 weeks and those whose second dose came at about 12 weeks were combined into one group, since spike-specific TCR depth and breadth did not differ between the two schedules. A total of under 250 trial participants underwent TCR sequencing, of whom roughly 210 had received two doses of AZD1222 and some 25 had received two doses of the MenACWY control vaccine. Enrollment into the trials was organized by age into subgroups of 18-55, 56-69 and 70-plus years, and those subgroups contained about 160, 30 and 59 TCR-sequenced participants, respectively.

The meaning of the sample's time point label: baseline before first vaccination. Samples from vaccinated people were obtained from the UK trials COV001 and COV002, which included a single-blind randomized controlled phase 2/3 trial of AZD1222 (ChAdOx1 nCoV-19) in healthy adults. For TCRbeta chain sequencing, PBMC samples were collected from trial participants at day 0 and at day 28 after the second dose. Broader findings and caveats from the paper: In the small 56-69-year group, the increase in depth fell short of significance, most likely because of low power. Reportedly, almost half of the unique spike-specific TCRs recognized epitopes lying outside the regions that are mutated in the B.1.351 and B.1.1.7 variants. Because no day 14 peak-response samples were available, repertoires were characterized only after the peak T cell response. The vaccine-associated CD4 TCRs covered the entire spike protein, and the dominant responses fell in regions 160-218 and 743-854. Only five or six AZD1222 recipients were SARS-CoV-2 seropositive at baseline, limiting conclusions about previously exposed vaccinees. A significant rise in spike-specific TCR breadth and depth was observed after two AZD1222 doses relative to day 0 and relative to MenACWY recipients. Most participants were white British and females outnumbered males, and the authors suggested that clonal diversity may have been underestimated.

The CDR3 regions of human TCRbeta chains were analyzed by immunosequencing. On the study's bioinformatics: TCRs in the repertoires were compared against a reference library of SARS-CoV-2-specific TCRs that had been generated with the MIRA antigen-specificity platform. Breadth was defined as the fraction of unique TCRs that were SARS-CoV-2-associated, and depth was defined as the fraction of total T cells that were SARS-CoV-2-associated. Each spike-specific TCR was assigned to its reactive spike region and to a CD4 or CD8 class using the MIRA data. Log10-transformed breadth and depth values were compared by one-way ANOVA with Sidak's multiple comparisons tests. TCRdb took over this immuneACCESS table, retaining in-frame rearrangements with V and J assigned. Such tables are incomplete; in checked studies, under half of the missing clones stem from an unresolved V gene, and the remainder is unexplained. Clone size and the V and J calls come from that table; the DNA yielded D and trimming. The sample table shows about 140,000 clones, and approximately 91% are seen once. The top ten clonotypes cover about 4.4% of the sample.

As for this clone: Its antigen target is currently unknown. One end of the junction fails to match germline, which may point to a read error.

From a lookup of the germline V gene (reference sequence), CDR1 and CDR2 are SSHAT and FNYEAQ. From the cysteine up to the phenylalanine, the CDR3 has a length of 14 residues. The DNA shown is the 42-base CDR3, in frame from base 1. The sequence was obtained from an adult in good health. The chain uses TRBV7-7 and TRBJ2-5, with no D gene named confidently. Sequenced material: peripheral blood, taken on day 0 of AZD1222 vaccination. This receptor carries the CDR3 CASSLAGLVETQYF. The nucleotide sequence is TGTGCTAGCAGCTTAGCCGGGCTAGTAGAGACCCAGTACTTC.